The present T cell receptor beta chain was sequenced within a study of patients and donors after allogeneic stem cell transplantation. The CDR3 totals 15 residues. Germline CDR1 is MNHEY and CDR2 is SVGEGT. V lost 2 bases and J 0 bases, leaving 7 bases between the germline ends. Each CDR3 protein is one row after TCRdb ran MiXCR on the RT-PCR reads. The table records about 960,000 distinct CDR3 sequences, 18% of them present only once. Material for sequencing was blood, either unsorted or a sorted T cell fraction (not recorded which). The rearrangement uses TRBV6-2 or TRBV6-3 and TRBJ1-4; D not resolved. The sequence derives from a human donor who was either an allogeneic HSCT recipient or a stem cell or donor lymphocyte infusion donor (not recorded which). It is not recorded whose cells these are; they may come from a transplant donor. The CDR3 sequence is CASSYDVATNEKLFF. The DNA for the CDR3 is TGTGCCAGCAGTTACGACGTTGCAACTAATGAAAAACTGTTTTTT.